This entry concerns a single TCR beta chain. Germline-derived CDR1 and CDR2 are MGHRA and YSYEKL. The germline V and J ends were trimmed by 2 bases and 6 bases, with 10 bases remaining between them. This CDR3 contains 14 residues. This entry is derived from a study of cytomegalovirus exposure and HLA in healthy donors. 13 Jbeta primers and 60 Vbeta primers were used for the PCR. The table came from immunoSEQ multiplex PCR; TCRdb's copy has only in-frame clones and leaves some out. The data hold approximately 190,000 clones, with around 78% observed a single time. This chain joins TRBV4-1 and TRBJ2-2, with D maybe TRBD1 (6 bases). Specimen: PBMCs. The clonotype was recovered from a woman aged 25 to 39 in good health and CMV-seropositive. CDR3 DNA sequence: TGCGCCAGCAGCCAACGCAGGGGTGCCGGGGAGCTGTTTTTT. Protein: CASSQRRGAGELFF.